The clone carrying this TCR beta chain appeared a single time. The source of the sample is a study of blood T cell repertoires in COVID-19. In the authors' workflow: Amplification with reference gene primers provided the estimates of nucleated cell counts. This table comes from immunoSEQ multiplex PCR, and its TCRdb copy is limited to in-frame clones, with some not included. The V and J calls and clone size come from that table; D and trimming were worked out from the DNA. The sample carries nearly 200,000 clones, approximately 83% recorded once. Cohort 3 recovery required two negative PCRs, clearance, or symptom resolution. Sequenced sample: PBMCs or T cells enriched from blood (not recorded which). This receptor was identified in a man aged 35 to 55 who had recovered from COVID-19.

This CDR3 is CASSIGGVFYGYTF. The CDR3 coding sequence is TGTGCCAGTAGTATAGGCGGGGTTTTCTATGGCTACACCTTC. V gene TRBV19 combines with J gene TRBJ1-2; D is undetermined. Germline loops: CDR1 LNHDA, CDR2 SQIVND (reference sequence). CDR3 length: 14 amino acids. Trimming took 1 base from V and 4 from J, leaving 10 bases between them. Using reference TRBV19 and TRBJ1-2 for the parts outside the CDR3, the full variable domain is DGGITQSPKYLFRKEGQNVTLSCEQNLNHDAMYWYRQDPGQGLRLIYYSQIVNDFQKGDIAEGYSVSREKKESFPLTVTSAQKNPTAFYLCASSIGGVFYGYTFGSGTRLTVV.